The rows below give T cell receptor beta chains drawn from one sample of a study of blood T cell dynamics during melanoma immunotherapy. The method was immunoSEQ multiplex PCR; TCRdb's version includes in-frame clones alone and lacks a portion of them. The sample comprises some 5,600 clones, 88% of which are singletons, and 1.5% to 2% rests with the top ten. The sequences come from blood, collected from a patient treated with checkpoint blockade. These TCRs come from a human donor with melanoma. The CDR3 runs from the conserved cysteine through the conserved F or W. Fields, in order: D gene, J gene, V gene, clone size, CDR3 DNA, CDR3 protein. A D gene is named only where the DNA matches it firmly. A clone size is listed for some rows: how often the clone was seen (once, few, many), or a class if it is expanded.

D gene: TRBD1
J gene: TRBJ1-1
V gene: TRBV7-6
clone size: .
CDR3 DNA: TGTGCCAGCAGCCCAACCGGGAACAGGGGGCGTCCCACTGAAGCTTTCTTT
CDR3 protein: CASSPTGNRGRPTEAFF

D gene: .
J gene: TRBJ1-1
V gene: TRBV7-8
clone size: .
CDR3 DNA: TGTGCCAGCAGCTTTGAGGACAGTCGCGCTGAAGCTTTCTTT
CDR3 protein: CASSFEDSRAEAFF

D gene: .
J gene: TRBJ1-2
V gene: TRBV19
clone size: once
CDR3 DNA: TGTGCCAGTAGTATGAGTGAGATTTATGGCTACACCTTC
CDR3 protein: CASSMSEIYGYTF

D gene: .
J gene: TRBJ1-1
V gene: TRBV29-1
clone size: few
CDR3 DNA: TGCAGCGTTCGATTATTTGAGGGAGTCGTGAACACTGAAGCTTTCTTT
CDR3 protein: CSVRLFEGVVNTEAFF

D gene: .
J gene: TRBJ2-3
V gene: TRBV4-2
clone size: .
CDR3 DNA: TGTGCCAGCAGCCAAGAGAGTGGCACTACAGATACGCAGTATTTT
CDR3 protein: CASSQESGTTDTQYF

D gene: .
J gene: TRBJ1-1
V gene: TRBV6-6
clone size: once
CDR3 DNA: TGTGCCAGCAGTTACGGGGGAACGGGCACTGAAGCTTTCTTT
CDR3 protein: CASSYGGTGTEAFF

D gene: .
J gene: TRBJ2-7
V gene: TRBV4-1
clone size: .
CDR3 DNA: TGCGCCAGCAGCCAAGAGTCCGATTACTACGAGCAGTACTTC
CDR3 protein: CASSQESDYYEQYF

D gene: .
J gene: TRBJ2-7
V gene: TRBV6-5
clone size: .
CDR3 DNA: TGTGCCAGCAGTTATGGGCCGCAAATCTACGAGCAGTACTTC
CDR3 protein: CASSYGPQIYEQYF

D gene: .
J gene: TRBJ2-1
V gene: TRBV19
clone size: .
CDR3 DNA: TGTGCCAGTAGTAAAGGGAACTTCAATGAGCAGTTCTTC
CDR3 protein: CASSKGNFNEQFF

D gene: .
J gene: TRBJ1-2
V gene: TRBV25-1
clone size: .
CDR3 DNA: TGTGCCAGCAGTGAAGGGGGGGTTACTGGCTACACCTTC
CDR3 protein: CASSEGGVTGYTF

D gene: .
J gene: TRBJ1-2
V gene: TRBV4-1
clone size: .
CDR3 DNA: TGCGCCAGCAGCCAAGGATGGGCCGGAAGAGATGACGGCTACACCTTC
CDR3 protein: CASSQGWAGRDDGYTF

D gene: .
J gene: TRBJ1-2
V gene: TRBV6-6
clone size: .
CDR3 DNA: TGTGCCAGCAGCTCCCTCCTGGGAGGGCGCTATGGCTACACCTTC
CDR3 protein: CASSSLLGGRYGYTF

D gene: TRBD1
J gene: TRBJ1-2
V gene: TRBV27
clone size: .
CDR3 DNA: TGTGCCAGCAGTTTTAGTACAGGGGCCGGTGGCTACACCTTC
CDR3 protein: CASSFSTGAGGYTF

D gene: TRBD2
J gene: TRBJ2-7
V gene: TRBV29-1
clone size: .
CDR3 DNA: TGCAGCGTTGAAAGATTAGCGGGTTTTCGGGGGGAGCAGTACTTC
CDR3 protein: CSVERLAGFRGEQYF

D gene: TRBD2
J gene: TRBJ2-5
V gene: TRBV6-4
clone size: .
CDR3 DNA: TGTGCCAGTCGGACTAGTCAGGGAAGAAGAGAGACCCAGTACTTC
CDR3 protein: CASRTSQGRRETQYF

D gene: TRBD1
J gene: TRBJ2-6
V gene: TRBV6-4
clone size: .
CDR3 DNA: TGTGCCAGCAGTGACACAGGGGGCTCTGGGGCCAACGTCCTGACTTTC
CDR3 protein: CASSDTGGSGANVLTF

D gene: .
J gene: TRBJ1-1
V gene: TRBV27
clone size: .
CDR3 DNA: TGTGCCAGCAGTCCACACAGGGACCTGAACACTGAAGCTTTCTTT
CDR3 protein: CASSPHRDLNTEAFF

D gene: .
J gene: TRBJ1-5
V gene: TRBV6-1
clone size: .
CDR3 DNA: TGTGCCAGCGAACAGTTTAGCAATCAGCCCCAGCATTTT
CDR3 protein: CASEQFSNQPQHF

D gene: TRBD2
J gene: TRBJ2-1
V gene: TRBV7-2
clone size: .
CDR3 DNA: TGTGCCAGCAGCTTCTTGGGCGGGGGGGGACGTAGCAATGAGCAGTTCTTC
CDR3 protein: CASSFLGGGGRSNEQFF

D gene: .
J gene: TRBJ1-1
V gene: TRBV12-5
clone size: .
CDR3 DNA: TGTGCTAGTGGTTTGGTACAGGGGAACACTGAAGCTTTCTTT
CDR3 protein: CASGLVQGNTEAFF

D gene: .
J gene: TRBJ2-7
V gene: TRBV5-1
clone size: .
CDR3 DNA: TGCGCCAGCAGCCCTCCATGGGCTCCCGGGGAGCAGTACTTC
CDR3 protein: CASSPPWAPGEQYF

D gene: .
J gene: TRBJ2-3
V gene: TRBV4-1
clone size: .
CDR3 DNA: TGCGCCAGCAGCCAAGTGAATTTAGTGTCCACAGATACGCAGTATTTT
CDR3 protein: CASSQVNLVSTDTQYF

D gene: .
J gene: TRBJ1-1
V gene: TRBV11-1
clone size: .
CDR3 DNA: TGTGCCAGCAGCTTATGGATGAACACTGAAGCTTTCTTT
CDR3 protein: CASSLWMNTEAFF

D gene: .
J gene: TRBJ1-3
V gene: TRBV7-9
clone size: once
CDR3 DNA: TGTGCCAGCGGAGACGGGCCGTATGGAAACACCATATATTTT
CDR3 protein: CASGDGPYGNTIYF

D gene: TRBD1
J gene: TRBJ1-2
V gene: TRBV19
clone size: .
CDR3 DNA: TGTGCCAGTAGTATAGTGGGAATGGGACAGAACTATGGCTACACCTTC
CDR3 protein: CASSIVGMGQNYGYTF

D gene: .
J gene: TRBJ2-5
V gene: TRBV29-1
clone size: few
CDR3 DNA: TGCAGCGTTCGAGGCAGGGACGGCGGAGAGACCCAGTACTTC
CDR3 protein: CSVRGRDGGETQYF

D gene: TRBD1
J gene: TRBJ2-2
V gene: TRBV10-3
clone size: .
CDR3 DNA: TGTGCCATCAGTGACGGGACAGGGGAGACCGGGGAGCTGTTTTTT
CDR3 protein: CAISDGTGETGELFF

D gene: .
J gene: TRBJ1-3
V gene: TRBV5-5
clone size: .
CDR3 DNA: TGTGCCAGCAGCTTGGGACGCGGTTCCGGAAACACCATATATTTT
CDR3 protein: CASSLGRGSGNTIYF

D gene: .
J gene: TRBJ2-7
V gene: TRBV10-2
clone size: .
CDR3 DNA: TGCGCCAGCAGTGACCTAGCCTTTCCCTCCTACGAGCAGTACTTC
CDR3 protein: CASSDLAFPSYEQYF

D gene: TRBD1
J gene: TRBJ1-2
V gene: TRBV5-1
clone size: .
CDR3 DNA: TGCGCCAGCAGCTCGACAGGGGGACCGCGGGGCTACACCTTC
CDR3 protein: CASSSTGGPRGYTF

D gene: .
J gene: TRBJ1-5
V gene: TRBV7-9
clone size: .
CDR3 DNA: TGTGCCAGCAGCTTAAGTCAGGGAGACAATCAGCCCCAGCATTTT
CDR3 protein: CASSLSQGDNQPQHF

D gene: .
J gene: TRBJ1-1
V gene: TRBV6-1
clone size: .
CDR3 DNA: TGTGCCAGCAGTGACGGGGGTTACACTGAAGCTTTCTTT
CDR3 protein: CASSDGGYTEAFF

D gene: TRBD1
J gene: TRBJ1-1
V gene: TRBV27
clone size: .
CDR3 DNA: TGTGCCAGCAACAAAAGGGGGCCGGCGAACACTGAAGCTTTCTTT
CDR3 protein: CASNKRGPANTEAFF

D gene: TRBD1
J gene: TRBJ2-4
V gene: TRBV6-1
clone size: .
CDR3 DNA: TGTGCCAGCAGTGGCGACAGGGTGAAAAACATTCAGTACTTC
CDR3 protein: CASSGDRVKNIQYF

D gene: .
J gene: TRBJ2-3
V gene: TRBV19
clone size: .
CDR3 DNA: TGTGCCAGTAAACTGGCAGATACGCAGTATTTT
CDR3 protein: CASKLADTQYF

D gene: .
J gene: TRBJ1-5
V gene: TRBV9
clone size: .
CDR3 DNA: TGTGCCAGCAGCAGAGGGGTTAGCAATCAGCCCCAGCATTTT
CDR3 protein: CASSRGVSNQPQHF

D gene: .
J gene: TRBJ2-6
V gene: TRBV9
clone size: .
CDR3 DNA: TGTGCCAGCAGCGCGTCTGGGGCCAACGTCCTGACTTTC
CDR3 protein: CASSASGANVLTF